This T cell receptor (beta chain) was obtained from a study of T cell changes during pregnancy in multiple sclerosis. Here immunoSEQ multiplex PCR was the method, and the copy in TCRdb shows in-frame clones only, minus some. Of just under 65,000 clones listed, roughly 91% are singletons. This CDR3 is 13 amino acids long. V lost 5 bases and J 2 bases, leaving 9 bases between the germline ends. The germline V gene has CDR1 SNHLY and CDR2 FYNNEI. V usage is TRBV2 and J usage is TRBJ1-2; maybe TRBD1 (6 bases). The material was peripheral blood, obtained in the second trimester of pregnancy. The receptor comes from a female donor in good health, enrolled as a control in a pregnancy study. The CDR3 is CASSPDSNYGYTF. The CDR3 DNA reads as TGTGCCAGCAGTCCGGACAGCAACTATGGCTACACCTTC.